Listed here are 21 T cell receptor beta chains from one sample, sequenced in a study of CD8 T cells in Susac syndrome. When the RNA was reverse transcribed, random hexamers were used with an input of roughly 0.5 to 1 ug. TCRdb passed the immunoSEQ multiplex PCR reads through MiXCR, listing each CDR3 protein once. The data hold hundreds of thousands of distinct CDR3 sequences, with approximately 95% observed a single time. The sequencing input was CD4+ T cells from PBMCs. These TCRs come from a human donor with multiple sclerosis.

Here the CDR3 reads CASSDMTRPNEQYV. DNA for the CDR3: TGTGCCAGCAGCGATATGACACGACCGAACGAGCAGTACGTC. This chain connects TRBV6-2 or TRBV6-3 to TRBJ2-7; D unresolved. CDR3 length: 14 residues. V was trimmed by 6 bases and J by 5 bases, leaving 17 bases between them. Germline V gives CDR1 MNHEY, CDR2 SVGEGT.

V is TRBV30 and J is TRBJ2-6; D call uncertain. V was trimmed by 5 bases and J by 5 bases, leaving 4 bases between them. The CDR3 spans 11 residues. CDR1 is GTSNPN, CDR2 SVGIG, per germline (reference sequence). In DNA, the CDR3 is TGTGCCTGGGGTTGGGCCAACGTCCTGACTTTC. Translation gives CAWGWANVLTF.

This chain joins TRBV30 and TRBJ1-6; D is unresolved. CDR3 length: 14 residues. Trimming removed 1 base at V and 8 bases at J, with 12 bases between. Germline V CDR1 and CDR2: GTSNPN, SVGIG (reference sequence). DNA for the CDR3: TGTGCCTGGAGTGGAGGGCAATCGCATTCACCCCTCCACTTT. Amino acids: CAWSGGQSHSPLHF. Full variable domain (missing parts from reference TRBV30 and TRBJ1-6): SQTIHQWPATLVQPVGSPLSLECTVEGTSNPNLYWYRQAAGRGLQLLFYSVGIGQISSEVPQNLSASRPQDRQFILSSKKLLLSDSGFYLCAWSGGQSHSPLHFGNGTRLTVT.

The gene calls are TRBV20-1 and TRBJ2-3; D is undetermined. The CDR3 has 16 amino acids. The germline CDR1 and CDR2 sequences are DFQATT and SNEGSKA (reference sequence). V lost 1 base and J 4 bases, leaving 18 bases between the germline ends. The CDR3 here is CSARVSPGALADTQYF. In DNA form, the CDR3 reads TGCAGTGCTAGAGTATCGCCGGGCGCATTGGCAGATACGCAGTATTTT.

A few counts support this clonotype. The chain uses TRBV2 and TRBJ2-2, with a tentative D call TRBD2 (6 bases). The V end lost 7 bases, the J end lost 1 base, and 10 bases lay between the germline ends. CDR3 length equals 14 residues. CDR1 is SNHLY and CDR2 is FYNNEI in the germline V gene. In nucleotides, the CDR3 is TGTGCCAGCATTCGGGGGAGGAACACCGGGGAGCTGTTTTTT. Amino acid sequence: CASIRGRNTGELFF.

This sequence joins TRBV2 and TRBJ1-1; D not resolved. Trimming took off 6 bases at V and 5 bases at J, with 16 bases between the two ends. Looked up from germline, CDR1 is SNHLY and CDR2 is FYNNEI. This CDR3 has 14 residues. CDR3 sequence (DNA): TGTGCCAGCAGCTCATCTGTGCGGTCGACTGAAGCTTTCTTT. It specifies CASSSSVRSTEAFF. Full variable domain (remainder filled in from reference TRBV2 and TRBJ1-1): EPEVTQTPSHQVTQMGQEVILRCVPISNHLYFYWYRQILGQKVEFLVSFYNNEISEKSEIFDDQFSVERPDGSNFTLKIRSTKLEDSAMYFCASSSSVRSTEAFFGQGTRLTVV.

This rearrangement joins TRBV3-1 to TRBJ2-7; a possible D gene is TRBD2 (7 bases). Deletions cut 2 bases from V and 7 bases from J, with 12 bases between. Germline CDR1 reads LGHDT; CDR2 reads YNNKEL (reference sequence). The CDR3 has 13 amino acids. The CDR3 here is CASSQRGANEQYF. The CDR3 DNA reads TGTGCCAGCAGCCAACGGGGGGCGAATGAGCAGTACTTC.

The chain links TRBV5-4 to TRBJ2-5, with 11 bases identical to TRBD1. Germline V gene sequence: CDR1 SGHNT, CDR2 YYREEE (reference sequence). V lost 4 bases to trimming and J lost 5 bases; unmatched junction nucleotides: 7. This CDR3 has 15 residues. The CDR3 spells CASSRDRGKVETQYF. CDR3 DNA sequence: TGTGCCAGCAGCCGGGACAGGGGGAAGGTGGAGACCCAGTACTTC.

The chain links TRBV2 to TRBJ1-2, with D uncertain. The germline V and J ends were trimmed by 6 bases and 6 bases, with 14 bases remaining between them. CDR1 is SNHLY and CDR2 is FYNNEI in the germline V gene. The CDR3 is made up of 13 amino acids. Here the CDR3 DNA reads TGTGCCAGCAGGGATACGCCCGACGATGGCTACACCTTC. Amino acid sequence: CASRDTPDDGYTF.

The CDR3 region has the DNA TGTGCCAGCAGCGTAGTACTGGACAATGAGCAGTTCTTC. Protein product: CASSVVLDNEQFF. The chain has TRBV9 and TRBJ2-1; the D is unclear. Trimming cost V 0 bases and J 5 bases, with 6 bases left between them. The CDR3 covers 13 residues. From germline, CDR1 is SGDLS and CDR2 YYNGEE.

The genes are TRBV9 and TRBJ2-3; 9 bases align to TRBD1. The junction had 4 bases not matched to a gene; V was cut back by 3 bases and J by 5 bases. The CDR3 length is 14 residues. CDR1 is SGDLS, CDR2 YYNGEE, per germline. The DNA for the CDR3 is TGTGCCAGCAGCGCCGGGACAGGGATAGATACGCAGTATTTT. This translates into CASSAGTGIDTQYF.

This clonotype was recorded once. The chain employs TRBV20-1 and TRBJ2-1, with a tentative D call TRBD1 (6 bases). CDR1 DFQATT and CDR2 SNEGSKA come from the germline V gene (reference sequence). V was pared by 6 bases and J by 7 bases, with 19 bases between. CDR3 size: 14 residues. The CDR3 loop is CSAPARGSRNEQFF. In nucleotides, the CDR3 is TGCAGTGCCCCCGCCAGGGGATCTCGGAATGAGCAGTTCTTC.

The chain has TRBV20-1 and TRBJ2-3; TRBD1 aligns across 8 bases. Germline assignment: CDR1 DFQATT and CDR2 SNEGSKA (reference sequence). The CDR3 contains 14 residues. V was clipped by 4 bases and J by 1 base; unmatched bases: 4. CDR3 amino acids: CSATGTGGTDTQYF. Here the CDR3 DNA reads TGCAGTGCTACCGGGACAGGCGGCACAGATACGCAGTATTTT.

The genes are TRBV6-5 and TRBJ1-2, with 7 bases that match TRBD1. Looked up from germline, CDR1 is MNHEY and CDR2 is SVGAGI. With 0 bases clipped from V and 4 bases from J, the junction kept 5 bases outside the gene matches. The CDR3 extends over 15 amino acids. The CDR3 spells CASSYSIDRAYGYTF. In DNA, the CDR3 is TGTGCCAGCAGTTACTCGATTGACAGGGCCTATGGCTACACCTTC.

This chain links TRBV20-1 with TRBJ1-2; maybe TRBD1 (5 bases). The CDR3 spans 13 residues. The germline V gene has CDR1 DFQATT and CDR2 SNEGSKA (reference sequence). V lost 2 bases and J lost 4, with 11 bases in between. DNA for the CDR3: TGCAGTGCTAGACAGGGAGGGAGCTATGGCTACACCTTC. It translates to CSARQGGSYGYTF.

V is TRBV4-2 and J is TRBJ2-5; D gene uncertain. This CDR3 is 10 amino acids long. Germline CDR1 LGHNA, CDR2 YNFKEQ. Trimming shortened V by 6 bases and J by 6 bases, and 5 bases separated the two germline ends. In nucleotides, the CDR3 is TGTGCCAGCAGAAGAAAGACCCAGTACTTC. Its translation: CASRRKTQYF.

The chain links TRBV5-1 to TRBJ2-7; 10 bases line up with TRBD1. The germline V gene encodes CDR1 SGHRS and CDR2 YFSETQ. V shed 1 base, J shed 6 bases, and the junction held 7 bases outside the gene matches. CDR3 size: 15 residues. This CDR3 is CASSLTGTGATEQYF. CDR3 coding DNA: TGCGCCAGCAGCTTGACCGGGACAGGGGCCACCGAGCAGTACTTC. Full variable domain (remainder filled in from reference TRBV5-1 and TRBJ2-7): KAGVTQTPRYLIKTRGQQVTLSCSPISGHRSVSWYQQTPGQGLQFLFEYFSETQRNKGNFPGRFSGRQFSNSRSEMNVSTLELGDSALYLCASSLTGTGATEQYFGPGTRLTVT.

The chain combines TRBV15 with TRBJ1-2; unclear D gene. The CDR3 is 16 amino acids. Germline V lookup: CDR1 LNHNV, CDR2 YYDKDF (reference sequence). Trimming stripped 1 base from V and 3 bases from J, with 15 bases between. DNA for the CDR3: TGTGCCACCAGCAGAGGCCTGGACTGGGAGCACTATGGCTACACCTTC. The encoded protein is CATSRGLDWEHYGYTF.

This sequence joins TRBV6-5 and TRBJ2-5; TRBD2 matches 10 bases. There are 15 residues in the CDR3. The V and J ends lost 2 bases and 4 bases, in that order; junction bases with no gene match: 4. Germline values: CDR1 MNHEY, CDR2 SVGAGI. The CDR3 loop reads CASSYQRGGRETQYF. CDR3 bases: TGTGCCAGCAGTTACCAGCGGGGGGGCCGAGAGACCCAGTACTTC.

In DNA form, the CDR3 reads TGCAGTGCTATTAAGACAGGGGGGGCCTCTGAAGCTTTCTTT. It is translated as CSAIKTGGASEAFF. This chain uses TRBV20-1 with TRBJ1-1; 9 bases fit TRBD1. V dropped 4 bases and J dropped 6; count of bases not matched to a gene: 9. CDR1 and CDR2 from the germline V gene are DFQATT and SNEGSKA (reference sequence). The CDR3 is made up of 14 amino acids.

The CDR3 region is CASNVSPPETQYF. CDR3 in DNA: TGTGCCAGCAACGTCAGTCCCCCCGAGACCCAGTACTTC. The chain links TRBV2 to TRBJ2-5; D is unclear. The CDR3 totals 13 residues. From germline, CDR1 is SNHLY and CDR2 FYNNEI. Trimming stripped 7 bases from V and 5 bases from J, with 14 bases between.